This paragraph reports one TCR beta chain. The CDR3 is made up of 13 amino acids. V was pared by 8 bases and J by 1 base, with 11 bases between. The germline V gene encodes CDR1 MGHRA and CDR2 YSYEKL. This entry is derived from a study of blood T cell repertoires in COVID-19. The assay was immunoSEQ multiplex PCR, and TCRdb's table has in-frame clones only and misses some. Among 200,000 to 300,000 clones, 84% were seen once, and the ten largest hold roughly 4%. The chain links TRBV4-1 to TRBJ1-1; no clear D gene. The source of this sequence is a man over 45 with acute or convalescent COVID-19. Sample: peripheral blood. The CDR3 DNA is TGCGCCAGCGGGCGGGTGACGAACACTGAAGCTTTCTTT. It yields the protein CASGRVTNTEAFF.